The rows below give T cell receptor beta chains drawn from one sample of a study of cytomegalovirus exposure and HLA in healthy donors. Using immunoSEQ multiplex PCR, the repertoire was profiled, and TCRdb retains in-frame clones only, with some absent. The profile shows about 210,000 clones, 82% of them singletons. The specimen sequenced was PBMCs. All receptors come from a middle-aged man in good health and CMV-seropositive. Each CDR3 is given with its conserved first and last residue. A D gene is named only where the DNA matches it firmly. Where a row states a size, it is once, few, many or the class of an expanded clone; other rows omit it.

D gene	V gene	J gene	clone size	CDR3 DNA	CDR3 protein
-	TRBV6-6	TRBJ2-3	-	TGTGCCAGCAGTTACGACAGGATCACAGATACGCAGTATTTT	CASSYDRITDTQYF
-	TRBV6-5	TRBJ2-7	-	TGTGCCAGCAGTTACTCGAATCACCGGTCCGAGCAGTACTTC	CASSYSNHRSEQYF
-	TRBV5-8	TRBJ1-2	-	TGTGCCAGCAGCTTAGGGGTTAATAGAGGCTACACCTTC	CASSLGVNRGYTF
TRBD2	TRBV5-1	TRBJ2-2	-	TGCGCCAGCAGCCCTGGACTAGCGGGAGGTCCGAACACCGGGGAGCTGTTTTTT	CASSPGLAGGPNTGELFF
-	TRBV28	TRBJ1-1	once	TGTGCCAGCAGCCCACCGGGGAGGACTGAAGCTTTCTTT	CASSPPGRTEAFF
-	TRBV6-1	TRBJ1-3	-	TGTGCCAGCAGTGTTGGCAGGGATTCTGGAAACACCATATATTTT	CASSVGRDSGNTIYF
-	TRBV5-6	TRBJ2-6	-	TGTGCCAGCAGCTTGTACGCGGGATACTCTGGGGCCAACGTCCTGACTTTC	CASSLYAGYSGANVLTF
-	TRBV5-1	TRBJ2-7	-	TGCGCCAGCGGACCTAGTTCGGCGGGAAGCTCCTACGAGCAGTACTTC	CASGPSSAGSSYEQYF
TRBD1	TRBV7-2	TRBJ1-2	-	TGTGCCAGCAGCTTAGGACAGGGGCTAAACTATGGCTACACCTTC	CASSLGQGLNYGYTF
TRBD1	TRBV11-2	TRBJ1-1	-	TGTGCCAGCAGCCCGGACAGGGGGCAAACTGAAGCTTTCTTT	CASSPDRGQTEAFF
-	TRBV5-5	TRBJ2-6	-	TGTGCCAGTCTAGCCGGGCTAGTTCTGGGTGGGGCCAACGTCCTGACTTTC	CASLAGLVLGGANVLTF
-	TRBV7-8	TRBJ1-1	-	TGTGCCAGCAGCTTAGGAACAGGGATCACTGAAGCTTTCTTT	CASSLGTGITEAFF
TRBD1	TRBV2	TRBJ1-1	-	TGTGCCAGCAGTCCGGGACAGTTTAACACTGAAGCTTTCTTT	CASSPGQFNTEAFF
-	TRBV19	TRBJ2-7	-	TGTGCCAGCGACGACGGAGCCTACGAGCAGTACTTC	CASDDGAYEQYF
-	TRBV28	TRBJ1-1	-	TGTGCCAGCATTGTCGGAGGACCTTCGAACACTGAAGCTTTCTTT	CASIVGGPSNTEAFF
TRBD1	TRBV25-1	TRBJ2-2	many	TGTGCCAGTGTGGGCCCCGGGACAGGAACCGGGGAGCTGTTTTTT	CASVGPGTGTGELFF
-	TRBV7-2	TRBJ1-5	-	TGTGCCAGCAGCTTAGACAGTCCTCAGCCCCAGCATTTT	CASSLDSPQPQHF
TRBD1	TRBV28	TRBJ1-5	-	TGTGCCAGCAGTTTGGGGAGAGGGACAGGAAGCAATCAGCCCCAGCATTTT	CASSLGRGTGSNQPQHF
-	TRBV29-1	TRBJ2-5	once	TGCAGCGTTGGGGTCAGGGACCAAGAGACCCAGTACTTC	CSVGVRDQETQYF
-	TRBV5-6	TRBJ2-7	-	TGTGCCAGCAGCACCAGGGCCCTTTTTTCCTACGAGCAGTACTTC	CASSTRALFSYEQYF
TRBD2	TRBV27	TRBJ2-3	-	TGTGCCAGCAGTTTATCGGCTAGCGGGAAAACAGATACGCAGTATTTT	CASSLSASGKTDTQYF
-	TRBV5-1	TRBJ2-3	-	TGCGCCAGCAGCCCAGGAGGGGCGGCAGATACGCAGTATTTT	CASSPGGAADTQYF
TRBD1	TRBV11-2	TRBJ1-2	few	TGTGCCAGCAGCAACTTTCCAAACAAGACAGGGGCCGGCTACACCTTC	CASSNFPNKTGAGYTF
TRBD2	TRBV7-8	TRBJ2-1	-	TGTGCCAGCAGCTTGTGGACTAGCGGGGGCAATGAGCAGTTCTTC	CASSLWTSGGNEQFF
TRBD1	TRBV11-2	TRBJ2-1	once	TGTGCCAGCAGCTTAGACAGGGGGTACCCCCACAATGAGCAGTTCTTC	CASSLDRGYPHNEQFF
TRBD2	TRBV30	TRBJ2-1	-	TGTGCCTGGAGTGTAATTGCGGGAGGATACTCCTACAATGAGCAGTTCTTC	CAWSVIAGGYSYNEQFF
TRBD1	TRBV29-1	TRBJ1-1	-	TGCAGCGTTGAGGAGACAGGGCGAGGGAACACTGAAGCTTTCTTT	CSVEETGRGNTEAFF
-	TRBV27	TRBJ1-5	few	TGTGCCAGCAGTTTAAGCAGGGGCAATCAGCCCCAGCATTTT	CASSLSRGNQPQHF
-	TRBV4-1	TRBJ2-1	-	TGCGCCAGCAGCAGACCCGGGAGTGAGTCATCCTACAATGAGCAGTTCTTC	CASSRPGSESSYNEQFF
-	TRBV15	TRBJ1-2	-	TGTGCCACCAGCAGAGATTACGGAACAGGAAGGGGCGATTATGGCTACACCTTC	CATSRDYGTGRGDYGYTF
-	TRBV2	TRBJ2-2	-	TGTGCCAGCACCCTACTTGACTCCACCGGGGAGCTGTTTTTT	CASTLLDSTGELFF
TRBD2	TRBV5-4	TRBJ2-3	few	TGTGCCAGCAGCTTGGGCGTGGTTAGCGGGGATACGCAGTATTTT	CASSLGVVSGDTQYF
-	TRBV9	TRBJ2-5	few	TGTGCCAGCAGCGTACGGGGGGAAGGGGGAGAGACCCAGTACTTC	CASSVRGEGGETQYF
TRBD2	TRBV10-3	TRBJ2-3	-	TGTGCCATAGCTCCAGCGGGAGGACGAGATACGCAGTATTTT	CAIAPAGGRDTQYF
-	TRBV5-6	TRBJ1-3	-	TGTGCCAGCAGGTACACCGGGTCTGGAAACACCATATATTTT	CASRYTGSGNTIYF
-	TRBV30	TRBJ1-3	-	TGTGCCTGGAGTGTACGGGGGGGGGCTGTTGGAAACACCATATATTTT	CAWSVRGGAVGNTIYF
TRBD2	TRBV11-2	TRBJ2-5	-	TGTGCCAGCAGCTTAGTCGGGGGTATAGCGGGAGGGCCAAAAGAGACCCAGTACTTC	CASSLVGGIAGGPKETQYF
TRBD2	TRBV7-9	TRBJ2-7	-	TGTGCCAGCAGCTCTAGCGGGAGGGTCCCTTACGAGCAGTACTTC	CASSSSGRVPYEQYF
TRBD1	TRBV25-1	TRBJ1-1	-	TGTGCCAGCAGTGAAAAGGGTGTAACAGGGGCGAGGACTGAAGCTTTCTTT	CASSEKGVTGARTEAFF
-	TRBV9	TRBJ1-1	once	TGTGCCAGCACCGTGGGGGGAACGAACACTGAAGCCTTCTTT	CASTVGGTNTEAFF
TRBD2	TRBV6-5	TRBJ2-5	-	TGTGCCAGCAGTTTACTAGCGGGAGAAGAGACCCAGTACTTC	CASSLLAGEETQYF
TRBD2	TRBV6-5	TRBJ2-3	once	TGTGCCAGCAGGAATCTAGCGGCCAGCACAGATACGCAGTATTTT	CASRNLAASTDTQYF
-	TRBV6-6	TRBJ2-5	-	TGTGCCAGCAGTTATTCTGGTCCGCGCCCCCCGGGGACCCAGTACTTC	CASSYSGPRPPGTQYF
TRBD1	TRBV19	TRBJ1-5	-	TGTGCCAGTACCGCCGGGACAGGGGACAGCCGCAATCAGCCCCAGCATTTT	CASTAGTGDSRNQPQHF
-	TRBV19	TRBJ1-4	-	TGTGCCAGTAGTCTGGGACACGATAATGAAAAACTGTTTTTT	CASSLGHDNEKLFF
TRBD1	TRBV19	TRBJ1-1	few	TGTGCCAAAAGCTCCGGGACAGGGGAAAAAGTAGCTTTCTTT	CAKSSGTGEKVAFF